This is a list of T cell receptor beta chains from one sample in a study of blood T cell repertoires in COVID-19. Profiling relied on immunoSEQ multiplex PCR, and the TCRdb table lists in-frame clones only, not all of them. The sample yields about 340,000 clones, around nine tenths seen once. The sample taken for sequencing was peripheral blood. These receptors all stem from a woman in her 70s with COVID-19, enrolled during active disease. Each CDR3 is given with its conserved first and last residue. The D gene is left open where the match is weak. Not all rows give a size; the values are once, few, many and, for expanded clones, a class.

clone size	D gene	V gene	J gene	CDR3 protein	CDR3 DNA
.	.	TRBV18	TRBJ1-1	CASSPREAPGLGTEAFF	TGTGCCAGCTCACCACGGGAGGCCCCGGGGTTGGGCACTGAAGCTTTCTTT
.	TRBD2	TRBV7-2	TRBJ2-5	CASGSSGGTIQETQYF	TGTGCCAGCGGTAGCTCCGGGGGGACCATCCAAGAGACCCAGTACTTC
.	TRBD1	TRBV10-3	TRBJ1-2	CAISPQGANYGYTF	TGTGCCATCAGTCCCCAGGGGGCGAACTATGGCTACACCTTC
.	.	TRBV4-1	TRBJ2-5	CASSQDMAGLGETQYF	TGCGCCAGCAGCCAAGATATGGCGGGGTTGGGTGAGACCCAGTACTTC
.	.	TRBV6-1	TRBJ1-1	CASSDRGNTEAFF	TGTGCCAGCAGTGACAGGGGGAACACTGAAGCTTTCTTT
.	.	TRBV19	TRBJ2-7	CASSIGLPYEQYF	TGTGCCAGTAGTATCGGTTTACCCTACGAGCAGTACTTC
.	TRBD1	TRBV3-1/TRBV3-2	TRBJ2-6	CASSLPLGGSSGANVLTF	TGTGCCAGCAGCCTCCCTTTAGGGGGCTCCTCTGGGGCCAACGTCCTGACTTTC
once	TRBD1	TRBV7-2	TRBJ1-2	CASRPTGGVYGYTF	TGTGCCAGCAGGCCTACAGGGGGCGTGTATGGCTACACCTTC
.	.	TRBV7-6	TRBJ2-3	CASSPQYSPTDTQYF	TGTGCCAGCAGCCCCCAATACTCCCCCACAGATACGCAGTATTTT
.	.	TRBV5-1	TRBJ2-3	CASSLGQGGDTQYF	TGCGCCAGCAGCTTGGGGCAGGGGGGAGATACGCAGTATTTT
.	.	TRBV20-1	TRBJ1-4	CSASANEKLFF	TGCAGTGCTTCCGCTAATGAAAAACTGTTTTTT
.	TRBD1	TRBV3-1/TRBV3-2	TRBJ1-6	CASSLKTGNSPLHF	TGTGCCAGCAGCCTAAAGACAGGGAATTCACCCCTCCACTTT
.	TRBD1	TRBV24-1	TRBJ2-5	CATSDAPGQIRPETQYF	TGTGCCACCAGTGATGCTCCGGGACAGATCCGCCCAGAGACCCAGTACTTC
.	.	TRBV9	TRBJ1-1	CASSVFGEGTEAFF	TGTGCCAGCAGCGTATTCGGGGAGGGGACTGAAGCTTTCTTT
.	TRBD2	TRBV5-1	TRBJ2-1	CASSSATSGGYNEQFF	TGCGCCAGCAGCTCCGCAACTAGCGGGGGTTACAATGAGCAGTTCTTC
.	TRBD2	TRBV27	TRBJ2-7	CASSFGAGGYEQYF	TGTGCCAGCAGTTTCGGAGCGGGGGGATACGAGCAGTACTTC
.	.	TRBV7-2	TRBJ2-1	CASSLIPGINNEQFF	TGTGCCAGCAGCTTAATCCCGGGGATCAACAATGAGCAGTTCTTC
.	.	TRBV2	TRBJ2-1	CASRPPEVNEQFF	TGTGCCAGTCGACCCCCTGAGGTCAATGAGCAGTTCTTC
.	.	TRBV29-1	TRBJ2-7	CSVEGGTDAYEQYF	TGCAGCGTTGAAGGCGGGACAGACGCCTACGAGCAGTACTTC
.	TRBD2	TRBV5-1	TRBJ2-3	CASSLATSGNINTDTQYF	TGCGCCAGCAGCTTGGCTACTAGCGGGAATATTAACACAGATACGCAGTATTTT
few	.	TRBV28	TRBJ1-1	CASSLGGGTEAFF	TGTGCCAGCAGTTTGGGGGGGGGCACTGAAGCTTTCTTT
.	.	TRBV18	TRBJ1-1	CASSLGNTEAFF	TGTGCCAGTTCCCTAGGGAACACTGAAGCTTTCTTT
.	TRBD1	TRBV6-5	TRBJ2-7	CAAAGRDRGYEQYF	TGTGCCGCGGCCGGTCGGGACAGGGGGTACGAGCAGTACTTC
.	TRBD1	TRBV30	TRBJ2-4	CAWRTRGAKNIQYF	TGTGCCTGGAGAACCAGGGGGGCCAAAAACATTCAGTACTTC
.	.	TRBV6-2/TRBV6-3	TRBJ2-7	CASSYEASTGWNYEQYF	TGTGCCAGCAGTTATGAGGCAAGTACAGGGTGGAACTACGAGCAGTACTTC
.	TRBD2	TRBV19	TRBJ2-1	CASAKAGGENEQFF	TGTGCCAGTGCCAAAGCGGGGGGGGAGAATGAGCAGTTCTTC
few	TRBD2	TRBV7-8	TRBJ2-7	CASSLTNPGLAGKEQYF	TGTGCCAGCAGCCTCACAAACCCAGGACTAGCGGGGAAAGAGCAGTACTTC
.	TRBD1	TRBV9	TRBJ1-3	CASSQTGGYGNTIYF	TGTGCCAGCAGCCAGACAGGGGGTTATGGAAACACCATATATTTT
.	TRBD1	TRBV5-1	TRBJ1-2	CASSLTGTDHYGYTF	TGCGCCAGCAGCTTGACCGGGACAGATCACTATGGCTACACCTTC
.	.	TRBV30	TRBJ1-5	CAWSVAQGHQPQHF	TGTGCCTGGAGTGTAGCCCAGGGACACCAGCCCCAGCATTTT
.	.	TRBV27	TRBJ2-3	CASSKDSLIDTQYF	TGTGCCAGCAGCAAGGACTCACTCATAGATACGCAGTATTTT
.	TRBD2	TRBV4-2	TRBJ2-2	CASSQEASGGADGELFF	TGTGCCAGCAGCCAAGAAGCTAGCGGGGGGGCAGACGGGGAGCTGTTTTTT
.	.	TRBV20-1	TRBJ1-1	CSASQGYEAFF	TGCAGTGCTAGCCAGGGGTATGAAGCTTTCTTT
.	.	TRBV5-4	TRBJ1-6	CASSLKRSYNSPLHF	TGTGCCAGCAGCTTGAAGCGTTCCTATAATTCACCCCTCCACTTT
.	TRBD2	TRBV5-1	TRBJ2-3	CASSLEGSGGITDTQYF	TGCGCCAGCAGCTTGGAAGGTAGCGGGGGTATCACAGATACGCAGTATTTT
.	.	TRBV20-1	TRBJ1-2	CRPPGGGYTF	TGCAGGCCCCCGGGAGGTGGCTACACCTTC
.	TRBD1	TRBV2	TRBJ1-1	CASSERTGGIAEAFF	TGTGCCAGCAGTGAGCGGACAGGGGGTATCGCTGAAGCTTTCTTT
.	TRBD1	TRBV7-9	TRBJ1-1	CASSLPGTGYTEAFF	TGTGCCAGCAGCCTCCCCGGGACAGGGTACACTGAAGCTTTCTTT
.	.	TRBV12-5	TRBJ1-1	CASGPIDTEAFF	TGTGCTAGTGGTCCCATTGACACTGAAGCTTTCTTT
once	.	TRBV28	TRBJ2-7	CASSPSTGRFPYEQYF	TGTGCCAGCAGTCCCTCGACAGGGAGGTTTCCCTACGAGCAGTACTTC
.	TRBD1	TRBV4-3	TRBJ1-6	CASSLGTGSSPLHF	TGCGCCAGCAGCCTCGGGACAGGTAGTTCACCCCTCCACTTT
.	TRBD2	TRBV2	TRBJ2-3	CASSNRGGGNF	TGTGCCAGCAGTAACCGGGGGGGTGGTAATTTT
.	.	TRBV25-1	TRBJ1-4	CASSDPLDSPKALFF	TGTGCCAGCAGTGATCCCCTGGACAGCCCTAAAGCACTGTTTTTT
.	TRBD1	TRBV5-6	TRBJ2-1	CASSMNTGGSYNEQFF	TGTGCCAGCAGCATGAACACAGGGGGCTCCTACAATGAGCAGTTCTTC
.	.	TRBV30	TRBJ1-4	CAWSHGGLTNEKLFF	TGTGCCTGGAGCCACGGGGGGCTGACTAATGAAAAACTGTTTTTT
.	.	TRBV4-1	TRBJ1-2	CASSQFAGQLSDGYTF	TGCGCCAGCAGCCAATTTGCCGGACAGCTCTCCGATGGCTACACCTTC
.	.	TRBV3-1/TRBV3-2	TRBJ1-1	CASSKGAGVPMGTEAFF	TGTGCCAGCAGCAAAGGCGCAGGGGTCCCAATGGGGACTGAAGCTTTCTTT
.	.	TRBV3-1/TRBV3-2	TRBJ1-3	CASSLRQGKEDTIYF	TGTGCCAGCAGCCTAAGACAAGGGAAGGAGGACACCATATATTTT
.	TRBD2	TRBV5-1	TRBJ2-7	CASSDPSSGASYEQYF	TGCGCCAGCAGCGACCCATCTAGCGGGGCTAGCTACGAGCAGTACTTC
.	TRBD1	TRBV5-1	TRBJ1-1	CASSQGAAGTEAFF	TGCGCCAGCAGCCAGGGGGCCGCGGGAACTGAAGCTTTCTTT
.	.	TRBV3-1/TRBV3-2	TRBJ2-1	CASSRGLYNEQFF	TGTGCCAGCAGCCGAGGACTTTACAATGAGCAGTTCTTC
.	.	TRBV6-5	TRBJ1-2	CASSFASGAPYGYTF	TGTGCCAGCAGTTTCGCCTCAGGGGCCCCCTATGGCTACACCTTC
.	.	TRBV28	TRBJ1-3	CASSFAVTIYF	TGTGCCAGCAGTTTCGCGGTCACCATATATTTT
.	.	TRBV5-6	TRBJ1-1	CASSLGGSITEAFF	TGTGCCAGCAGCTTGGGGGGCAGTATCACTGAAGCTTTCTTT
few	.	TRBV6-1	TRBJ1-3	CASSEARSPENTIYF	TGTGCCAGCAGTGAAGCGCGGTCCCCTGAGAACACCATATATTTT